One and the same sample provided the 14 T cell receptor beta chains below, sequenced in a study of blood T cell repertoires in COVID-19. Clones were read by immunoSEQ multiplex PCR, and TCRdb kept only the in-frame ones, dropping some. The table has under 30,000 clones, 65% to 90% seen once. The source material was peripheral blood. All receptors derive from a human donor in a cohort sampled during active COVID-19.

The chain joins TRBV6-2 or TRBV6-3 to TRBJ2-7, with D perhaps matching TRBD1 (7 bases). CDR1 and CDR2 from the germline V gene are MNHEY and SVGEGT. With 2 bases removed from V and 6 bases from J, the gap between germline ends came to 14 bases. The CDR3 extends over 14 amino acids. CDR3 sequence reads: CASSYGGGASEQYF. CDR3 coding DNA: TGTGCCAGCAGTTACGGAGGGGGCGCATCCGAGCAGTACTTC.

This rearrangement joins TRBV7-2 to TRBJ1-2; TRBD1 agrees at 7 bases. V lost 4 bases, J lost 8 bases, and 10 bases stayed unmatched. Germline assignment: CDR1 SGHTA and CDR2 FQGNSA. The CDR3 loop spans 14 amino acids. This chain's CDR3 is CASSWDRLGGGYTF. CDR3 bases: TGTGCCAGCAGCTGGGACAGATTAGGGGGGGGCTACACCTTC.

The V call is TRBV19, the J call TRBJ2-5; 7 positions match TRBD2. With V trimmed by 1 base and J by 3 bases, 11 bases remained unmatched. CDR1 and CDR2 (germline): LNHDA, SQIVND (reference sequence). The CDR3 runs 17 residues. CDR3 in amino acids: CASSIVPRFSGEETQYF. Written as DNA, the CDR3 is TGTGCCAGTAGTATAGTCCCCCGGTTCAGCGGGGAAGAGACCCAGTACTTC.

The genes are TRBV9 and TRBJ2-1; D is uncertain. From germline, CDR1 is SGDLS and CDR2 YYNGEE. The ends were cut back, 1 base at V and 3 bases at J, with 8 bases in the middle. The CDR3 spans 14 residues. The CDR3 sequence: CASSVSTSYNEQFF. Written as DNA, the CDR3 is TGTGCCAGCAGCGTAAGTACCAGCTACAATGAGCAGTTCTTC.

J is TRBJ2-7 and V is TRBV7-6; TRBD2 is a possible D gene (7 bases). With 1 base removed from V and 0 bases from J, the gap between germline ends came to 10 bases. The CDR3 covers 15 residues. Germline CDR1 is SGHVS and CDR2 is FNYEAQ. The CDR3 nucleotides read TGTGCCAGCAGCTTAGAGGGGGGGCCCTCCTACGAGCAGTACTTC. It yields the protein CASSLEGGPSYEQYF.

The rearrangement links TRBV29-1 to TRBJ1-1; D unresolved. V gave up 7 bases and J gave up 6 bases, with 12 bases separating them. The CDR3 contains 11 residues. From germline, CDR1 is SQVTM and CDR2 ANQGSEA. The CDR3 coding sequence is TGCAGCGCCGGAGGTGCAGCTGAAGCTTTCTTT. It encodes CSAGGAAEAFF.

The rearrangement links TRBV30 to TRBJ2-3; 8 bases fit TRBD2. The CDR3 length is 13 residues. Germline loops: CDR1 GTSNPN, CDR2 SVGIG (reference sequence). CDR3 residues: CACSGGDTDTQYF. CDR3 nucleotides: TGTGCTTGCTCGGGGGGGGACACAGATACGCAGTATTTT.

This chain links TRBV16 with TRBJ1-1; 8 nucleotides agree with TRBD1. The CDR3 contains 17 residues. Per the germline V gene, CDR1 is KGHSY and CDR2 is FQNENV. Unmatched junction bases numbered 16, after V lost 7 bases and J lost 3 bases. The CDR3 loop reads CASTRFRTGRWDTEAFF. The CDR3 nucleotides are TGTGCCAGCACCAGATTCCGGACAGGGCGATGGGACACTGAAGCTTTCTTT. Supplemented by reference TRBV16 and TRBJ1-1, the full variable domain reads GEEVAQTPKHLVRGEGQKAKLYCAPIKGHSYVFWYQQVLKNEFKFLISFQNENVFDETGMPKERFSAKCLPNSPCSLEIQATKLEDSAVYFCASTRFRTGRWDTEAFFGQGTRLTVV.

This sequence joins TRBV5-1 and TRBJ2-2; 7 positions agree with TRBD2. In germline, CDR1 is SGHRS, CDR2 YFSETQ. J was trimmed by 2 bases and V by 0 bases; bases with no gene match: 7. This CDR3 region has 17 residues. CDR3 protein: CASSLGVSGGNTGELFF. DNA for the CDR3: TGCGCCAGCAGCTTGGGGGTGTCGGGAGGTAACACCGGGGAGCTGTTTTTT.

The V call is TRBV3-1 (or the pseudogene TRBV3-2), the J call TRBJ2-3; TRBD2 is a possible D gene (5 bases). The CDR3 runs to 19 residues. The V end lost 0 bases, the J end lost 2 bases, and 21 bases lay between the germline ends. Germline V gene sequence: CDR1 LGHDT, CDR2 YNNKEL (reference sequence). In DNA, the CDR3 is TGTGCCAGCAGCCAAGATGGGAGTCCCGTACTCCTCTTCACAGATACGCAGTATTTT. It translates to CASSQDGSPVLLFTDTQYF.

The CDR3 sequence is CASSGRGGSYNEQFF. In DNA, the CDR3 is TGTGCCAGCAGTGGGCGAGGGGGATCCTACAATGAGCAGTTCTTC. The chain has TRBV5-6 and TRBJ2-1, with D maybe TRBD1 (6 bases). The germline V gene has CDR1 SGHDT and CDR2 YYEEEE. The CDR3 runs 15 residues. Trimming took 5 bases from V and 1 from J, leaving 13 bases between them.

The chain is built from TRBV12-3 or TRBV12-4 and TRBJ1-1; tentatively, D is TRBD1 (6 bases). The V end lost 5 bases, the J end lost 5 bases, and 12 bases lay between the germline ends. The CDR3 sequence is 13 residues long. The CDR3 sequence is CASSRQVGTEAFF. The CDR3 nucleotides are TGTGCCAGCAGTCGACAGGTAGGAACTGAAGCTTTCTTT.

The V call is TRBV5-1, the J call TRBJ1-1; D is unresolved. This CDR3 is built from 12 residues. Germline V CDR1 and CDR2: SGHRS, YFSETQ. The V and J ends lost 3 bases and 3 bases respectively, with 6 bases between them. DNA of the CDR3: TGCGCCAGCAGCTACCAGGACACTGAAGCTTTCTTT. It codes for CASSYQDTEAFF.

The chain recombines TRBV4-1 with TRBJ2-3; 12 nucleotides line up with TRBD1. The V gene end was trimmed by 4 bases and the J gene end by 3 bases; junction bases not matched to a gene: 8. The CDR3 spans 17 residues. Germline values: CDR1 MGHRA, CDR2 YSYEKL. Written as DNA, the CDR3 is TGCGCCAGCAGCCGAGGATCGGGACAGGGGGCAACAGATACGCAGTATTTT. Encoded protein: CASSRGSGQGATDTQYF.